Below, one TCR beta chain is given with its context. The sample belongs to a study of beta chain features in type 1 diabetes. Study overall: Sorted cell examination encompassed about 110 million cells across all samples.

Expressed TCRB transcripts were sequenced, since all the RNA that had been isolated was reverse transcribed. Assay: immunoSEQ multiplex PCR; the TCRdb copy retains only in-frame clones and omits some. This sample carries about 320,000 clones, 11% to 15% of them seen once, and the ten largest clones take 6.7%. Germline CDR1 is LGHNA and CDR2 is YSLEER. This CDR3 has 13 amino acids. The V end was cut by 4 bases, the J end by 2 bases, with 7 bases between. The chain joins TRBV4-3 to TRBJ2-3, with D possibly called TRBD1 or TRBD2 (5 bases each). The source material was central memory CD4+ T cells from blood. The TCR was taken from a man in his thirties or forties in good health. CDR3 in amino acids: CASSPGTTDTQYF. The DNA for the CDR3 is TGCGCCAGCAGCCCGGGGACCACAGATACGCAGTATTTT.